This passage covers 17 T cell receptor beta chains from one sample sequenced in a study of blood T cell repertoires in COVID-19. Clones were sequenced by immunoSEQ multiplex PCR, and TCRdb holds only the in-frame ones, with some missing. The sample consists of around 260,000 clones, around 83% of them appearing once. The specimen was peripheral blood. The source of these receptors is a young man with active or convalescent COVID-19.

The chain uses TRBV7-3 and TRBJ1-2; 9 bases match TRBD1. The CDR3 is 14 amino acids. The germline CDR1 and CDR2 sequences are SGHTA and FQGTGA. After removal of 5 bases from V and 8 bases from J, the junction contained 9 bases not matched to a gene. The CDR3 region is CASSEAGQGRGYTF. CDR3 coding DNA: TGTGCCAGCAGCGAAGCCGGACAGGGGAGAGGCTACACCTTC.

This clone came up many times. The rearrangement links TRBV29-1 to TRBJ1-4; D gene unclear. CDR3 length equals 13 residues. Germline CDR1 SQVTM, CDR2 ANQGSEA. V gave up 3 bases and J gave up 0 bases, with 5 bases separating them. The CDR3 sequence is CSVDSATNEKLFF. CDR3 bases: TGCAGCGTTGACAGTGCAACTAATGAAAAACTGTTTTTT.

As concerns this clone: Distinct nucleotide sequences in the sample also encode this CDR3. V usage is TRBV3-1 (or the pseudogene TRBV3-2) and J usage is TRBJ1-5; D gene ambiguous. V lost 1 base and J lost 4, with 2 bases in between. Germline CDR1 reads LGHDT; CDR2 reads YNNKEL (reference sequence). The CDR3 has 12 residues. DNA for the CDR3: TGTGCCAGCAGCCAAGCAAATCAGCCCCAGCATTTT. Amino acid sequence: CASSQANQPQHF.

The CDR3 here is CASSPTGLANYGYTF. As DNA, the CDR3 is TGTGCCAGCAGCCCAACAGGGTTAGCTAACTATGGCTACACCTTC. The genes are TRBV11-2 and TRBJ1-2; weak D call: TRBD1 (6 bases). The germline CDR1 and CDR2 sequences are SGHAT and FQNNGV. V gave up 5 bases and J gave up 0 bases, with 13 bases separating them. CDR3 length: 15 residues. The whole variable domain, filled in from reference TRBV11-2 and TRBJ1-2, reads EAGVAQSPRYKIIEKRQSVAFWCNPISGHATLYWYQQILGQGPKLLIQFQNNGVVDDSQLPKDRFSAERLKGVDSTLKIQPAKLEDSAVYLCASSPTGLANYGYTFGSGTRLTVV.

The chain employs TRBV27 and TRBJ1-5, with 8 bases aligning to TRBD1. The CDR3 totals 14 residues. Germline lookup yields CDR1 MNHEY and CDR2 SMNVEV (reference sequence). Trimming removed 8 bases from V and 4 bases from J; junction bases left unmatched: 7. CDR3 nucleotides: TGTGCCAGCGCCGGAGGACAGGGAAATCAGCCCCAGCATTTT. As protein: CASAGGQGNQPQHF.

This chain uses TRBV5-1 with TRBJ2-7; 8 positions agree with TRBD2. V lost 2 bases to trimming and J lost 2 bases; unmatched junction nucleotides: 12. Germline loops: CDR1 SGHRS, CDR2 YFSETQ. There are 17 residues in the CDR3. The DNA of the CDR3 is TGCGCCAGCAGCTTATCGGCGGGGGGCAACTCGGCCTACGAGCAGTACTTC. Translated: CASSLSAGGNSAYEQYF.

The V gene is TRBV12-2, the J gene TRBJ2-5; the D call of TRBD2 is as the table states it, not checked on the DNA. TRBV12-2 is recorded as a pseudogene. This CDR3 has 16 residues. The CDR3 nucleotides are TGTGCAAGTCGCTTCCCGGGGACTTGCTTAAAAGAGACCCAGTACTTC. Encoded protein: CASRFPGTCLKETQYF.

The chain couples TRBV19 to TRBJ1-4; TRBD1 might be the D (5 bases). Trimming pared 3 bases from V and 7 bases from J, leaving 12 bases between. Germline V lookup: CDR1 LNHDA, CDR2 SQIVND (reference sequence). The length of the CDR3 is 14 residues. CDR3 nucleotide sequence: TGTGCCAGTAGTATCGACAGTTTGTCTGAAAAACTGTTTTTT. It encodes CASSIDSLSEKLFF.

The table lists this clone with a count of one. The chain joins TRBV3-1 (or the pseudogene TRBV3-2) to TRBJ2-2, with 8 bases that match TRBD2. The germline V gene encodes CDR1 LGHDT and CDR2 YNNKEL (reference sequence). The CDR3 has 17 amino acids. Trimming cost V 5 bases and J 5 bases; bases outside gene matches: 13. CDR3 in DNA: TGTGCCAGCAGCGTCTGGGTCAGCGGGAGTCGGACCGGGGAGCTGTTTTTT. Encoded protein: CASSVWVSGSRTGELFF.

CDR3 coding DNA: TGTGCCAGCAGCTTATACTCCGGGACAGAGCAGTTCTTC. Translated, it gives CASSLYSGTEQFF. The chain has TRBV11-3 and TRBJ2-1; D perhaps matches TRBD1 (6 bases). The CDR3 is 13 residues long. The V and J ends lost 2 bases and 10 bases respectively, with 12 bases between them. Germline V CDR1 and CDR2: SGHNT, YENEEA.

This rearrangement joins TRBV5-1 to TRBJ1-3; possibly TRBD1 for D (5 bases). The germline V gene has CDR1 SGHRS and CDR2 YFSETQ. The CDR3 extends over 16 amino acids. Trimming stripped 6 bases from V and 0 bases from J, with 16 bases between. Written as DNA, the CDR3 is TGCGCCAGCACGCCGGACATGGCGTACTCTGGAAACACCATATATTTT. Its protein product is CASTPDMAYSGNTIYF. The variable domain in full, completed from reference TRBV5-1 and TRBJ1-3, reads KAGVTQTPRYLIKTRGQQVTLSCSPISGHRSVSWYQQTPGQGLQFLFEYFSETQRNKGNFPGRFSGRQFSNSRSEMNVSTLELGDSALYLCASTPDMAYSGNTIYFGEGSWLTVV.

V and J are TRBV24-1 and TRBJ2-6, with D unclear. The CDR3 has 17 amino acids. Germline V gives CDR1 KGHDR, CDR2 SFDVKD. V was cut by 4 bases and J by 0 bases, with 12 bases left in between. The CDR3 nucleotides read TGTGCCACCAGTGAACACCCCCTAGACTCTGGGGCCAACGTCCTGACTTTC. Amino acids: CATSEHPLDSGANVLTF.

About this clone: The junction departs from germline at one end; a sequencing error may be responsible. J is TRBJ2-7 and V is TRBV6-1; D possibly corresponds to TRBD1 (6 bases). The CDR3 loop spans 14 amino acids. The germline V gene has CDR1 MNHNS and CDR2 SASEGT. CDR3 nucleotides: TGTGCCAGCAGTGAGGGCTCCGGTGGGGGCGAGAATCGCTTC. Amino acids: CASSEGSGGGENRF.

This clone was seen a handful of times. The V gene is TRBV2, the J gene TRBJ2-3; TRBD2 agrees at 10 bases. Germline V CDR1 and CDR2: SNHLY, FYNNEI. The CDR3 is 16 amino acids. The ends lost 6 bases at V and 4 bases at J; junction bases unmatched: 10. The chain's CDR3 is CASRGELLAGPDTQYF. The CDR3 DNA sequence: TGTGCCAGCAGGGGGGAATTACTAGCGGGACCAGATACGCAGTATTTT. Filled out from reference TRBV2 and TRBJ2-3, the complete variable domain reads EPEVTQTPSHQVTQMGQEVILRCVPISNHLYFYWYRQILGQKVEFLVSFYNNEISEKSEIFDDQFSVERPDGSNFTLKIRSTKLEDSAMYFCASRGELLAGPDTQYFGPGTRLTVL.

This clone occurred once. This sequence joins TRBV28 and TRBJ1-2, with 7 bases matching TRBD1. The CDR3 runs to 14 residues. V trimming: 4 bases; J trimming: 6 bases; junction bases outside the gene matches: 8. Germline loops: CDR1 MDHEN, CDR2 SYDVKM. The chain's CDR3 is CASSSPSTGDGYTF. The CDR3 region has the DNA TGTGCCAGCAGTTCCCCTTCAACAGGGGATGGCTACACCTTC.

This chain connects TRBV12-3 or TRBV12-4 to TRBJ2-7; D possibly corresponds to TRBD2 (5 bases). This CDR3 contains 12 residues. Trimming pared 6 bases from V and 5 bases from J, leaving 11 bases between. The CDR3 sequence is CASSPRGNEQYF. The CDR3 DNA follows: TGTGCCAGCAGCCCCCGGGGTAACGAGCAGTACTTC.

The V and J genes are TRBV7-2 and TRBJ1-2; the D is unclear. Germline assignment: CDR1 SGHTA and CDR2 FQGNSA. This CDR3 has 12 residues. Trimming removed 3 bases from V and 2 bases from J, with 4 bases in between. The CDR3 loop reads CASSFRNYGYTF. In nucleotides, the CDR3 is TGTGCCAGCAGCTTTAGAAACTATGGCTACACCTTC.